This is a list of T cell receptor beta chains from one sample in a study of cytomegalovirus exposure and HLA in healthy donors. Method: immunoSEQ multiplex PCR; TCRdb's copy keeps in-frame clones and lacks some. Of tens of thousands of clones in the sample, roughly 70% were seen once. What was sequenced was PBMCs. The receptors were gathered from a woman aged 50 to 65 in good health and CMV-seropositive. Each CDR3 is given with its conserved first and last residue. Fields, in order: V gene, J gene, clone size, CDR3 protein. The size field is filled for only some rows; it gives once, few, many or a size class.

V: TRBV19
J: TRBJ1-6
size: -
CDR3: CASKKSSYNSPLHF

V: TRBV7-2
J: TRBJ2-1
size: -
CDR3: CASSRDYYNEQFF

V: TRBV9
J: TRBJ2-1
size: -
CDR3: CASSVVGVTRDEQFF

V: TRBV28
J: TRBJ2-3
size: -
CDR3: CASSPQGSTDTQYF

V: TRBV25-1
J: TRBJ2-1
size: -
CDR3: CASTTSGRALPQFF

V: TRBV6-6
J: TRBJ2-1
size: -
CDR3: CASSSSGGSSYNEQFF

V: TRBV7-9
J: TRBJ1-1
size: -
CDR3: CASSLEEGARTEAFF

V: TRBV5-1
J: TRBJ1-1
size: -
CDR3: CASAYQDGTTVMNTEAFF

V: TRBV28
J: TRBJ2-2
size: few
CDR3: CASSAGTGHTGELFF

V: TRBV6-4
J: TRBJ2-6
size: few
CDR3: CASSPLGADLSGANVLTF

V: TRBV28
J: TRBJ1-1
size: few
CDR3: CASGAFEAFF

V: TRBV28
J: -
size: -
CDR3: CASRMTGGFFYEQYF

V: TRBV28
J: TRBJ2-5
size: few
CDR3: CASTNPGQETQYF

V: TRBV19
J: TRBJ2-7
size: -
CDR3: CASSINSEHSYEQYF

V: TRBV14
J: TRBJ2-1
size: -
CDR3: CASSQRDFSTNEQFF

V: TRBV21-1
J: TRBJ2-3
size: once
CDR3: CASSKDLGTSGTDTQYF

V: TRBV7-9
J: TRBJ1-1
size: -
CDR3: CASSPRTGRAPSEAFF

V: TRBV7-2
J: TRBJ1-4
size: -
CDR3: CASSLAFDRVHNEKLFF

V: TRBV15
J: TRBJ1-5
size: -
CDR3: CATSRNTGRNQPQHF

V: TRBV6-5
J: TRBJ2-4
size: -
CDR3: CASSGNREGKNIQYF

V: TRBV2
J: TRBJ1-5
size: -
CDR3: CASRGDSFNQPQHF

V: TRBV5-1
J: TRBJ1-5
size: -
CDR3: CASSLVSGNQPQHF

V: TRBV2
J: TRBJ1-5
size: -
CDR3: CASTPAGQPQHF

V: TRBV7-2
J: -
size: -
CDR3: CASSLTSGRSSEQYF

V: TRBV7-3
J: TRBJ2-1
size: few
CDR3: CASSWDYSPYNEQFF

V: TRBV19
J: TRBJ2-5
size: -
CDR3: CASSRAASLAETQYF

V: TRBV28
J: TRBJ2-6
size: few
CDR3: CASIGQAISGANVLTF

V: TRBV2
J: TRBJ1-1
size: few
CDR3: CASSHLQGLNTEAFF

V: TRBV30
J: TRBJ1-5
size: -
CDR3: CAWSAGNQPQHF

V: TRBV2
J: TRBJ1-4
size: -
CDR3: CASSPQGAANEKLFF

V: TRBV6-1
J: TRBJ2-6
size: -
CDR3: CASSTEANVLTF

V: TRBV7-2
J: TRBJ2-7
size: once
CDR3: CASSLLGRSYEQYF

V: TRBV4-2
J: TRBJ1-5
size: -
CDR3: CASSQEGGTGPNSNQPQHF

V: TRBV7-3
J: TRBJ2-3
size: -
CDR3: CASSSSAGGGLDTQYF

V: TRBV2
J: TRBJ2-7
size: -
CDR3: CASTGTSGIVQYF

V: TRBV6-1
J: TRBJ2-7
size: -
CDR3: CASEGHLYYEQYF

V: TRBV4-1
J: TRBJ2-1
size: few
CDR3: CASSQDWLAGGKANEQFF

V: TRBV14
J: TRBJ2-1
size: -
CDR3: CASSQEGAVAGAREQFF

V: TRBV19
J: TRBJ2-6
size: -
CDR3: CASSISGLAGANVLTF

V: TRBV6-1
J: TRBJ2-7
size: once
CDR3: CASSEGLTDEQYF

V: TRBV19
J: TRBJ1-2
size: few
CDR3: CASSGGPNYGYTF

V: TRBV7-8
J: TRBJ1-1
size: -
CDR3: CASSLQGGNTEAFF

V: TRBV15
J: TRBJ2-1
size: -
CDR3: CATSRDLRQNNEQFF

V: TRBV28
J: TRBJ2-3
size: few
CDR3: CASREVVAGGGDTQYF

V: TRBV29-1
J: TRBJ1-2
size: -
CDR3: CSVEGGLYGYTF

V: TRBV11-2
J: TRBJ2-7
size: -
CDR3: CASSLFIEEQGDYEQYF

V: TRBV5-4
J: TRBJ2-2
size: few
CDR3: CASSPGLAGYTGELFF

V: TRBV27
J: TRBJ1-6
size: -
CDR3: CASRAGIGSPLHF

V: TRBV7-2
J: TRBJ2-2
size: -
CDR3: CASSSRTGSTGELFF

V: TRBV7-8
J: TRBJ2-7
size: -
CDR3: CASSLGGGSYEQYF

V: TRBV27
J: TRBJ2-7
size: -
CDR3: CASSLGLYSYEQYF

V: TRBV5-8
J: TRBJ1-4
size: -
CDR3: CASSWQGVGEKLFF

V: TRBV10-2
J: TRBJ2-7
size: -
CDR3: CASSVTLAIGYEQYF

V: TRBV9
J: TRBJ2-2
size: once
CDR3: CASSPRTGVGELFF

V: TRBV19
J: TRBJ2-1
size: few
CDR3: CASSIGGSGKNEQFF

V: TRBV4-1
J: TRBJ2-3
size: -
CDR3: CASSRDRIPTDTQYF

V: TRBV9
J: TRBJ2-3
size: -
CDR3: CASSVLAGTPDTQYF

V: TRBV2
J: TRBJ1-2
size: few
CDR3: CASSPDRGGGYTF

V: TRBV5-4
J: TRBJ2-1
size: -
CDR3: CASSLGLVYTNEQFF